This T cell receptor (beta chain) was captured by sequencing in a study of T cells expressing NK-cell markers. Study in general: It was sorted CD3+CD56+NKG2C+, CD3+CD56+NKG2C- and CD3+CD56-NKG2C+ T cells that supplied the TCR beta repertoires. Study results and limitations: It remained uncertain whether the expanded NKG2C+ T cell clones were specific for HCMV antigens. Of the CD8+ T cell pool in about 6 donors, roughly 1.0-7.0% was accounted for by dominant NKG2C+ clonotypes. These clonotypes, the leaders elsewhere, also led the CD3+CD56-NKG2C+ fraction in a handful of donors.

TCRdb re-called the 5' RACE reads and gives one entry per CDR3 protein, without DNA. This sample's table has about 370,000 distinct CDR3 sequences. On this clonotype: The antigen is not known.

The CDR3 totals 14 residues. The chain carries TRBV12-3 or TRBV12-4 and TRBJ1-2; without DNA, the TCRdb call of TRBD1 cannot be checked. The receptor was derived from a woman aged 50 to 60 in good health. Sequences were obtained from blood T cells: a sorted CD56 or NKG2C T cell subset, CD4+ or CD8+ T cells, or bulk PBMC T cells (not recorded which). The CDR3 protein is CASSPTTEFYGYTF.